This record covers a single T cell receptor (beta chain). The antigen is undetermined. This CDR3 region has 18 residues. This sample is part of a study of cytomegalovirus exposure and HLA in healthy donors. Primers for the PCR totalled 60 Vbeta and 13 Jbeta. Clones were sequenced by immunoSEQ multiplex PCR, and TCRdb holds only the in-frame ones, with some missing. The data hold roughly 78,000 clones, with less than 75% observed a single time. Study findings and constraints: Later on, an analysis tied 15,000 to 20,000 TCR beta sequences to HLA alleles at 0.05 false discovery rate. Fewer N-insertions than the 666-donor mean were reportedly shown by an Asian-associated ancestry cluster in a later analysis.

The donors were healthy bone marrow donors. What was sequenced was PBMCs. The TCR comes from a man aged 25-45 years in good health and CMV-seropositive. The rearrangement links TRBV21-1 to TRBJ2-6; no DNA check was done on the table's D call, TRBD2. TRBV21-1 has pseudogene status. This CDR3 reads CASSKGRRICSGANVLTF. Here the CDR3 DNA reads TGTGCCAGCAGCAAAGGCCGGCGGATCTGCTCTGGGGCCAACGTCCTGACTTTC.